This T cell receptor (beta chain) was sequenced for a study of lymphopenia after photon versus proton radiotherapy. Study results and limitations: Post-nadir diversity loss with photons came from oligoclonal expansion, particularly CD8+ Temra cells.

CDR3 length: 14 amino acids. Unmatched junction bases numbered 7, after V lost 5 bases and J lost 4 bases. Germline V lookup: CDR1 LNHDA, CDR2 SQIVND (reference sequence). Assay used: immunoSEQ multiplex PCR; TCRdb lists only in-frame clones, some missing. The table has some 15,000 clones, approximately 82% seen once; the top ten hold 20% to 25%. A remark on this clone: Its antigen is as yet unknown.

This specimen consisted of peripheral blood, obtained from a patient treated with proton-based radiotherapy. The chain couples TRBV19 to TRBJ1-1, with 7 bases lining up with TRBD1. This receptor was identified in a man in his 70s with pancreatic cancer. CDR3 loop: CASSVQGRGTEAFF. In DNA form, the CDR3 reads TGTGCCAGTAGTGTACAGGGGAGGGGCACTGAAGCTTTCTTT.